This section outlines one TCR beta chain sequence together with its context. Its specificity is not known. This sample was included in a study of T cells in localized non-small cell lung cancer. Study-level findings and limits: A higher density of T cells in blood coincided with extended overall survival. In uninvolved adjacent lung, T cell clonality reached its highest value, exceeding tumor.

The table came from immunoSEQ multiplex PCR; TCRdb's copy has only in-frame clones and leaves some out. The sample yields around 15,000 clones, roughly 90% seen once. Germline V gene lookup returns CDR1 SGDLS and CDR2 YYNGEE. CDR3 length equals 15 residues. After removal of 3 bases from V and 8 bases from J, the junction contained 9 bases not matched to a gene. This sequence originates from a female donor older than 55 with stage III squamous cell lung carcinoma. The specimen comprised peripheral blood, sampled before any cancer treatment. The chain combines TRBV9 with TRBJ2-1, with 9 bases identical to TRBD1. The CDR3 DNA sequence: TGTGCCAGCAGCGACGACAGGGGGTTTGGTGATGAGCAGTTCTTC. This gives the protein CASSDDRGFGDEQFF.